The 21 T cell receptor beta chains given below trace back to one sample, sequenced in a study of blood T cell repertoires in COVID-19. Sequenced by immunoSEQ multiplex PCR; TCRdb stores in-frame clones only, minus some. The sample contains some 58,000 clones, roughly 92% of which appear only once. Sequencing was performed on peripheral blood. The receptor source for this set is a man between 50 and 59 years old with active COVID-19.

This sequence joins TRBV7-9 and TRBJ1-1; 8 nucleotides line up with TRBD1. Germline CDR1 and CDR2: SEHNR and FQNEAQ (reference sequence). The V segment lost 4 bases and the J segment 3 bases; nucleotides outside the gene matches: 4. This CDR3 region has 14 residues. The CDR3 nucleotides read TGTGCCAGCAGCTCGGGACAGGTGGACACTGAAGCTTTCTTT. Its protein is CASSSGQVDTEAFF.

This chain links TRBV28 with TRBJ1-2; possible D gene TRBD1, 6 bases. This CDR3 is 17 amino acids long. The V gene lost 5 bases and the J gene lost 8 bases, with 27 bases spanning the gap. In germline, CDR1 is MDHEN, CDR2 SYDVKM. CDR3 bases: TGTGCCAGCAGTCTGGGGGGGGCGACAACCAGGGTCTCCGGCTACACCTTC. It is translated as CASSLGGATTRVSGYTF.

The chain employs TRBV7-6 and TRBJ2-7; possible D gene TRBD2, 7 bases. The V gene's germline CDR1 is SGHVS and CDR2 FNYEAQ. This CDR3 has 15 amino acids. Between the trimmed V and J ends, which lost 5 bases and 1 base, there was a span of 15 bases. CDR3 sequence reads: CASSLGGARSYEQYF. DNA of the CDR3: TGTGCCAGCAGCCTTGGGGGGGCGCGATCCTACGAGCAGTACTTC.

J is TRBJ1-2 and V is TRBV19; possible D gene TRBD1, 5 bases. V was shortened by 6 bases and J by 4 bases, with 21 bases between the two germline ends. This CDR3 has 16 residues. Germline V gene sequence: CDR1 LNHDA, CDR2 SQIVND (reference sequence). The DNA for the CDR3 is TGTGCCAGTAGATCCGCCCAGGGCGGACCACTCTATGGCTACACCTTC. This encodes CASRSAQGGPLYGYTF.

The gene calls are TRBV27 and TRBJ2-1; 7 positions agree with TRBD1. The V gene's germline CDR1 is MNHEY and CDR2 SMNVEV (reference sequence). The CDR3 is 15 amino acids. J gave up 3 bases and V 3 bases, and 5 bases lay outside the gene matches. The CDR3 protein is CASSLTGTVYNEQFF. The CDR3 DNA follows: TGTGCCAGCAGTTTGACCGGGACAGTCTACAATGAGCAGTTCTTC.

This chain uses TRBV7-3 with TRBJ2-3; 7 positions agree with TRBD1. Germline V gene data show CDR1 as SGHTA and CDR2 as FQGTGA. The V segment lost 4 bases and the J segment 1 base; nucleotides outside the gene matches: 5. This CDR3 region has 15 residues. The CDR3 sequence: CASSYTGVGTDTQYF. DNA for the CDR3: TGTGCCAGCAGCTATACAGGGGTCGGCACAGATACGCAGTATTTT. The complete variable domain, with remaining parts taken from reference TRBV7-3 and TRBJ2-3, reads GAGVSQTPSNKVTEKGKYVELRCDPISGHTALYWYRQSLGQGPEFLIYFQGTGAADDSGLPNDRFFAVRPEGSVSTLKIQRTERGDSAVYLCASSYTGVGTDTQYFGPGTRLTVL.

V is TRBV5-1 and J is TRBJ2-2; weak D call: TRBD1 (5 bases). The CDR3 length is 14 residues. Per germline, CDR1 SGHRS and CDR2 YFSETQ. Trimming pared 0 bases from V and 7 bases from J, leaving 10 bases between. The CDR3 DNA follows: TGCGCCAGCAGCTTGGTACAGGTCGACGGGGAGCTGTTTTTT. Its translation is CASSLVQVDGELFF. Filled out from reference TRBV5-1 and TRBJ2-2, the complete variable domain reads KAGVTQTPRYLIKTRGQQVTLSCSPISGHRSVSWYQQTPGQGLQFLFEYFSETQRNKGNFPGRFSGRQFSNSRSEMNVSTLELGDSALYLCASSLVQVDGELFFGEGSRLTVL.

This chain uses TRBV27 with TRBJ2-3; TRBD1 agrees at 7 bases. Germline assignment: CDR1 MNHEY and CDR2 SMNVEV (reference sequence). The CDR3 spans 15 residues. The V and J ends lost 7 bases and 2 bases, in that order; junction bases with no gene match: 9. The CDR3 bases are TGTGCCAGCACCCTGGGACAGACATCCACAGATACGCAGTATTTT. Translation gives CASTLGQTSTDTQYF.

The V call is TRBV28, the J call TRBJ2-5; no definite D call. The CDR3 loop spans 12 amino acids. V was pared by 3 bases and J by 1 base, with 3 bases between. The germline gives CDR1 MDHEN, CDR2 SYDVKM. In DNA form, the CDR3 reads TGTGCCAGCAGTTTCCGCCAAGAGACCCAGTACTTC. As protein: CASSFRQETQYF.

This clone was seen just once. The gene calls are TRBV28 and TRBJ2-7; maybe TRBD1 (5 bases). The CDR3 is 16 residues long. Germline values: CDR1 MDHEN, CDR2 SYDVKM. V was cut by 1 base and J by 0 bases, with 13 bases left in between. The CDR3 loop is CASSLLAGSYSYEQYF. The CDR3 DNA reads as TGTGCCAGCAGTTTATTAGCAGGGTCCTACTCCTACGAGCAGTACTTC.

The chain joins TRBV28 to TRBJ2-7; 11 bases are shared with TRBD1. The J segment lost 0 bases and the V segment lost 5 bases, leaving 9 bases of the junction unmatched. Germline V gives CDR1 MDHEN, CDR2 SYDVKM. The CDR3 runs 17 residues. The DNA of the CDR3 is TGTGCCAGCAGTATCATCTCCGGGACAGGGGGCTCCTACGAGCAGTACTTC. It translates to CASSIISGTGGSYEQYF.

The chain employs TRBV11-3 and TRBJ2-5, with TRBD1 matching over 7 bases. With V trimmed by 8 bases and J by 4 bases, 7 bases remained unmatched. This CDR3 is built from 13 residues. Per the germline V gene, CDR1 is SGHNT and CDR2 is YENEEA. CDR3 nucleotide sequence: TGTGCCAGCTCACACAGGGGTACAGAGACCCAGTACTTC. Translation gives CASSHRGTETQYF.

The chain employs TRBV30 and TRBJ2-2, with D uncertain. V shed 0 bases and J shed 0 bases, with 17 bases lying between them. Germline loops: CDR1 GTSNPN, CDR2 SVGIG (reference sequence). This CDR3 contains 18 residues. The CDR3 loop reads CAWSVLLRDAPNTGELFF. CDR3 nucleotides: TGTGCCTGGAGTGTTTTGCTCCGAGATGCCCCGAACACCGGGGAGCTGTTTTTT.

This rearrangement joins TRBV25-1 to TRBJ2-7; 11 bases align to TRBD1. Germline CDR1 is MGHDK and CDR2 is SYGVNS. Trimming cost V 6 bases and J 2 bases; bases outside gene matches: 6. The CDR3 contains 15 residues. Here the CDR3 reads CASRGGQGVTYEQYF. DNA for the CDR3: TGTGCCAGCAGAGGGGGACAGGGGGTAACCTACGAGCAGTACTTC.

J is TRBJ2-7 and V is TRBV6-2 or TRBV6-3; TRBD2 matches at 8 bases. The CDR3 is 17 residues long. Trimming removed 6 bases from V and 3 bases from J; junction bases left unmatched: 16. Germline V lookup: CDR1 MNHEY, CDR2 SVGEGT. CDR3 DNA sequence: TGTGCCAGCAGCCCAGCGTTAGCGGGATCCCCTGGCTACGAGCAGTACTTC. Its translation: CASSPALAGSPGYEQYF.

The V call is TRBV24-1, the J call TRBJ2-5; D is possibly TRBD1 (5 bases). The CDR3 has 13 residues. V lost 10 bases to trimming and J lost 3 bases, with 14 bases between them. Germline CDR1 is KGHDR and CDR2 is SFDVKD. The CDR3 is CATSALGEETQYF. CDR3 DNA: TGTGCCACTTCGGCCCTAGGGGAAGAGACCCAGTACTTC.

V and J are TRBV2 and TRBJ2-7, with TRBD2 matching over 10 bases. Germline lookup yields CDR1 SNHLY and CDR2 FYNNEI. Losses at the gene ends were 10 bases for V and 2 bases for J; bases not matched to a gene: 17. CDR3 length equals 17 residues. The CDR3, as DNA: TGTGCCAACACCCCGGCCTTTAGCGGGAGGTCAGCCTACGAGCAGTACTTC. It specifies CANTPAFSGRSAYEQYF. The full variable domain, in which reference TRBV2 and TRBJ2-7 provide the parts outside the CDR3, is EPEVTQTPSHQVTQMGQEVILRCVPISNHLYFYWYRQILGQKVEFLVSFYNNEISEKSEIFDDQFSVERPDGSNFTLKIRSTKLEDSAMYFCANTPAFSGRSAYEQYFGPGTRLTVT.

The table lists this clone with a few counts. The chain is built from TRBV5-1 and TRBJ2-7, with 13 bases identical to TRBD2. J was trimmed by 0 bases and V by 2 bases; bases with no gene match: 8. The CDR3 extends over 18 amino acids. The germline gives CDR1 SGHRS, CDR2 YFSETQ. The CDR3 here is CASSFWTSGGTDSYEQYF. The CDR3, as DNA: TGCGCCAGCAGCTTTTGGACTAGCGGGGGAACGGACTCCTACGAGCAGTACTTC.

The CDR3 DNA reads TGTGCCACCAGCAGAGATCAGGCGAATCGCGGGCGGAATGGCTACACCTTC. Translated, it gives CATSRDQANRGRNGYTF. J is TRBJ1-2 and V is TRBV15; D remains unclear. Trimming stripped 0 bases from V and 6 bases from J, with 20 bases between. The CDR3 contains 17 residues. Looked up from germline, CDR1 is LNHNV and CDR2 is YYDKDF (reference sequence).

J is TRBJ2-7 and V is TRBV6-5; D is ambiguous. Trimming removed 5 bases from V and 0 bases from J, with 11 bases in between. Per germline, CDR1 MNHEY and CDR2 SVGAGI. The CDR3 contains 14 residues. The CDR3 region has the DNA TGTGCCAGCAGTCCAGGTGAGAGCTCCTACGAGCAGTACTTC. Its translation is CASSPGESSYEQYF.

The chain uses TRBV5-1 and TRBJ1-5; D gene unclear. The CDR3 extends over 15 amino acids. The germline V and J ends were trimmed by 4 bases and 7 bases, with 18 bases remaining between them. Germline V gives CDR1 SGHRS, CDR2 YFSETQ. The CDR3 DNA reads as TGCGCCAGCAGCCCGGAGGCGGGCGGTAGACAGCCCCAGCATTTT. Its translation: CASSPEAGGRQPQHF.